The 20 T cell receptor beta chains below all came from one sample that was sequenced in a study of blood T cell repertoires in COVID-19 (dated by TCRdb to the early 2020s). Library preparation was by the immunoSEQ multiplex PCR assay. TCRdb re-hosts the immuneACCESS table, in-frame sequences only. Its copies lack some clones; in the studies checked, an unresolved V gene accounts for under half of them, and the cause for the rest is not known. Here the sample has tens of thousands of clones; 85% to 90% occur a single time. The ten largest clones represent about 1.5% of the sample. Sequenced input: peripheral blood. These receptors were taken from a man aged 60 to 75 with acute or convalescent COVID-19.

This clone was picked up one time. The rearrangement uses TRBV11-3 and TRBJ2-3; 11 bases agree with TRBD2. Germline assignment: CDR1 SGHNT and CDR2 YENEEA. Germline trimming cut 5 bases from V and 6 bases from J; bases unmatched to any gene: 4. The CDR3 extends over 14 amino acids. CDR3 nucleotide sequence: TGTGCCAGCAGCACTCGACTAGCGGGGGATACGCAGTATTTT. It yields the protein CASSTRLAGDTQYF.

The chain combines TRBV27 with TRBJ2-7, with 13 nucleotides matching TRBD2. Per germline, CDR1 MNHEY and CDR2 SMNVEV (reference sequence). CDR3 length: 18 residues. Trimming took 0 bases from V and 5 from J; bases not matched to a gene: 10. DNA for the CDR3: TGTGCCAGCAGTTTATCGGAAAACGGACTAGCGGGAGAGGACGAGCAGTACTTC. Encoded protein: CASSLSENGLAGEDEQYF.

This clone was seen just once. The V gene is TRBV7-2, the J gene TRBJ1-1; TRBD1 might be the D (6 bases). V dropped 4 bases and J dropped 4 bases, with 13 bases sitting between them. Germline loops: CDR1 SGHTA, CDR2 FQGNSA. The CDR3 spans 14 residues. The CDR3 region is CASSSYRAGTEAFF. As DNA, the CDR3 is TGTGCCAGCAGCTCATACAGGGCGGGCACTGAAGCTTTCTTT. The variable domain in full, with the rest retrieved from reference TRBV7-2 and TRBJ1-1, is GAGVSQSPSNKVTEKGKDVELRCDPISGHTALYWYRQSLGQGLEFLIYFQGNSAPDKSGLPSDRFSAERTGGSVSTLTIQRTQQEDSAVYLCASSSYRAGTEAFFGQGTRLTVV.

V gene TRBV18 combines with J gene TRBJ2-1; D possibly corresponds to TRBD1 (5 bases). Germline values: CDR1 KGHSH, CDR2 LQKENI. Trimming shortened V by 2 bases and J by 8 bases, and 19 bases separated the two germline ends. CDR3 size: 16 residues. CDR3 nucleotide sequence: TGTGCCAGCTCACCAAGGGGCCCGCCCGGGTTGGATGAGCAGTTCTTC. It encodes CASSPRGPPGLDEQFF.

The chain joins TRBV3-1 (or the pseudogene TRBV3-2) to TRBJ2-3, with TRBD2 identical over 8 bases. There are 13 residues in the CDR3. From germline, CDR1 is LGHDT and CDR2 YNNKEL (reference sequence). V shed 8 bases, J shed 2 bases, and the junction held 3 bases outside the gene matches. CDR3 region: CASGSGNTDTQYF. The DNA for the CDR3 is TGTGCCAGCGGTAGCGGGAACACAGATACGCAGTATTTT.

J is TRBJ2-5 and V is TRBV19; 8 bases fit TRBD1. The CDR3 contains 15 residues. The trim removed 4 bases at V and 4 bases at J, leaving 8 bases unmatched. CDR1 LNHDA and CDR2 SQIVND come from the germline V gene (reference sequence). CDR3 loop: CASSTRQGQGETQYF. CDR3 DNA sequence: TGTGCCAGTAGTACACGACAGGGGCAGGGAGAGACCCAGTACTTC.

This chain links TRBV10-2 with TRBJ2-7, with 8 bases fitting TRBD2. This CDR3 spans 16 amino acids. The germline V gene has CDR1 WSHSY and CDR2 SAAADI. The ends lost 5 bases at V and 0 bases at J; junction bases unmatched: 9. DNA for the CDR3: TGCGCCAGCAGTAAAACCCAGACTAGCGCCTCCTACGAGCAGTACTTC. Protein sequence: CASSKTQTSASYEQYF.

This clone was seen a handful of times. The CDR3 spells CASSTRTTYRRPQYNEQFF. The CDR3 bases are TGTGCCAGCAGCACCCGGACTACCTATCGAAGACCTCAATACAATGAGCAGTTCTTC. This sequence joins TRBV7-2 and TRBJ2-1; tentatively, D is TRBD2 (6 bases). The CDR3 loop spans 19 amino acids. Trimming pared 5 bases from V and 4 bases from J, leaving 27 bases between. Germline V lookup: CDR1 SGHTA, CDR2 FQGNSA.

In nucleotides, the CDR3 is TGTGCCAGCAGCCTACGGCGGGGCGGGACTGAAGCTTTCTTT. Translating gives CASSLRRGGTEAFF. This chain links TRBV7-2 with TRBJ1-1, with D tentatively TRBD1 (5 bases). Between the trimmed V and J ends, which lost 5 bases and 5 bases, there was a span of 15 bases. Germline CDR1 is SGHTA and CDR2 is FQGNSA. The CDR3 consists of 14 residues.

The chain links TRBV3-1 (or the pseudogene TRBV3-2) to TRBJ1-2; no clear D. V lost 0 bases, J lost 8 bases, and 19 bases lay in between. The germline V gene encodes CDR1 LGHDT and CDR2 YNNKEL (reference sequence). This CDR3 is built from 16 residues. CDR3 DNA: TGTGCCAGCAGCCAAGATCCGATGGGCAGGAATTTCGGCTACACCTTC. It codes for CASSQDPMGRNFGYTF.

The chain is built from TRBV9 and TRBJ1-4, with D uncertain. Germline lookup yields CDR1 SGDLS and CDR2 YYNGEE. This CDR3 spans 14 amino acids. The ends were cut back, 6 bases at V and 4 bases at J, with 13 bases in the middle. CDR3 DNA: TGTGCCAGCAATCGACGGGAGCATAATGAAAAACTGTTTTTT. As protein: CASNRREHNEKLFF.

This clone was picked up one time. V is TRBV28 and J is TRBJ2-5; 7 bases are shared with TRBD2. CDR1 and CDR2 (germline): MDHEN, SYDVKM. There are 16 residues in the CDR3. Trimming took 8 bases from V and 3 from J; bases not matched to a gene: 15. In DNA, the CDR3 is TGTGCCAGCCGGGGCGGGTTGGCAGGGACTAAAGAGACCCAGTACTTC. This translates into CASRGGLAGTKETQYF.

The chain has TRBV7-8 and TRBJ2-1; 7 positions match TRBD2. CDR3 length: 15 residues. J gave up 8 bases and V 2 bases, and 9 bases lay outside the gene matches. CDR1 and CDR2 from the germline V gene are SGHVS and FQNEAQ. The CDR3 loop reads CASSLMGGSMDEQFF. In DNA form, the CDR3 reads TGTGCCAGCAGCTTAATGGGCGGGAGTATGGATGAGCAGTTCTTC.

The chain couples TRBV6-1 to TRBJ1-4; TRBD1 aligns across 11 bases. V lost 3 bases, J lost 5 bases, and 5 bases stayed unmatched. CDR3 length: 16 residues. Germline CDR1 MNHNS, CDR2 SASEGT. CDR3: CASSEVGTGGNEKLFF. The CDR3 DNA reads TGTGCCAGCAGTGAGGTGGGGACAGGGGGGAATGAAAAACTGTTTTTT.

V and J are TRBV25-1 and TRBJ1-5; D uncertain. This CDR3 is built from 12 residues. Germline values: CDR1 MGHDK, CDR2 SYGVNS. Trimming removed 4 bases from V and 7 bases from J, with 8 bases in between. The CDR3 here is CASSAEGQPQHF. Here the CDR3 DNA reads TGTGCCAGCAGTGCCGAGGGCCAGCCCCAGCATTTT.

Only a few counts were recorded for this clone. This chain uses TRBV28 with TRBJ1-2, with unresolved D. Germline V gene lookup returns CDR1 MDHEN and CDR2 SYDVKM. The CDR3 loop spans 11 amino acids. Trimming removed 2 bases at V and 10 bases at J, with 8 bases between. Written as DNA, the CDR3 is TGTGCCAGCAGTTTAAACGGGGTCTACACCTTC. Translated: CASSLNGVYTF.

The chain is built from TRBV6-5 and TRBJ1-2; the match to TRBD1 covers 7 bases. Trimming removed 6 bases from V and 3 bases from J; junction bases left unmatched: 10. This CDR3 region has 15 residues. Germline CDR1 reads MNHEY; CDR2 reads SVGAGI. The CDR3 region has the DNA TGTGCCAGCAGGTCCCTTCCCGGGACAGACTATGGCTACACCTTC. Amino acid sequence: CASRSLPGTDYGYTF.

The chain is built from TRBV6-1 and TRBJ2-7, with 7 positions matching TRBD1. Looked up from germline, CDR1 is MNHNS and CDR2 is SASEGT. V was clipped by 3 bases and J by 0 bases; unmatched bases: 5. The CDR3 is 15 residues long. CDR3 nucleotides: TGTGCCAGCAGTGATGTCGGGACAGCCTCCTACGAGCAGTACTTC. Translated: CASSDVGTASYEQYF.

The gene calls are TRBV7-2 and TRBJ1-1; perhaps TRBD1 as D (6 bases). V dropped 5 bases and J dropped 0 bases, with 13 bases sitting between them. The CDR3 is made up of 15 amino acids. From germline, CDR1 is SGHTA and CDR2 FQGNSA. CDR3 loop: CASSVNRALNTEAFF. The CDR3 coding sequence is TGTGCCAGCAGCGTGAACAGGGCCTTGAACACTGAAGCTTTCTTT.

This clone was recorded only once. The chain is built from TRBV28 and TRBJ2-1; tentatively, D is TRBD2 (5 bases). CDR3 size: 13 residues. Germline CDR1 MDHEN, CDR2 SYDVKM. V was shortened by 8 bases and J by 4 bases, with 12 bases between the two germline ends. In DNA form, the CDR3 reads TGTGCCAGCGGCGGGTACGGTTACAATGAGCAGTTCTTC. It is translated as CASGGYGYNEQFF.